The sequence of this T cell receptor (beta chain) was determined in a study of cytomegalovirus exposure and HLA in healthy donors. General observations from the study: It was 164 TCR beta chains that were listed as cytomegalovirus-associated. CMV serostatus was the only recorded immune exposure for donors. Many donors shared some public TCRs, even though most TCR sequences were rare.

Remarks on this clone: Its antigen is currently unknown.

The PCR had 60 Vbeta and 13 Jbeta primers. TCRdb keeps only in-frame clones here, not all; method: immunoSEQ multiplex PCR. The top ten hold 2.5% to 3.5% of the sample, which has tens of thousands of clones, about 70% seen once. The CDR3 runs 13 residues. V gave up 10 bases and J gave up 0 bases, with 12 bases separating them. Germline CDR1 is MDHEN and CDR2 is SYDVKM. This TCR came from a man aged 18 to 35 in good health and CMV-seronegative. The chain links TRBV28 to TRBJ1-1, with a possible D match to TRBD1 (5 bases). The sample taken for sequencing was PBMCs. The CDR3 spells CAISGSMNTEAFF. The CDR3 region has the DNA TGTGCCATCTCAGGGTCCATGAACACTGAAGCTTTCTTT.